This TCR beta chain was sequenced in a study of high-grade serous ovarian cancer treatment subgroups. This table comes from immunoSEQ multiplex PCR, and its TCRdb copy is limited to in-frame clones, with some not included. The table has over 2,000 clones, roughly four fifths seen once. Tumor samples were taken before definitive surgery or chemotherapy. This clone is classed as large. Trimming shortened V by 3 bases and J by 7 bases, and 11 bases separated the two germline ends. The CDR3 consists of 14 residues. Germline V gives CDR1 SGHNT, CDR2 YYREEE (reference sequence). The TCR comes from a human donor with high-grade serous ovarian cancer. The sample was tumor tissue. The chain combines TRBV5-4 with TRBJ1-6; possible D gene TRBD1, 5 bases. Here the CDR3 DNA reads TGTGCCAGCAGCTACGGGACTCAAAATTCACCCCTCCACTTT. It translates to CASSYGTQNSPLHF.